Reported below is one TCR beta chain. The sample holds a few counts of this clonotype. Which antigen it targets is not known. No quality values exist for individual bases; no much larger clone is one base distant. The sample comes from a study of T-cell reconstitution after alpha-beta-depleted transplantation in children (dated by TCRdb to between 2015 and 2016). At the level of the whole study: The study quantitatively tracked T-cell immune reconstitution after TCRalphabeta/CD19-depleted allogeneic hematopoietic cell transplantation in children using TCR repertoire profiling. Findings and caveats that apply to the study as a whole: Over the following months the frequencies of hyperexpanded clones went down, and after one year T-cell counts and TCRbeta diversity were mostly credited to newly produced T cells. About two months after transplant, the apparently early recovery of alphabetaT-cell counts reportedly depended on just several hundred clones that had expanded rapidly and came from non-depleted graft cells. In some patients, the high TCRbeta diversity seen at day 60 was put down to recipient T cells and intrathymic progenitors that had survived conditioning.

Read against the paper, the sample's treatment or condition label means: allogeneic hematopoietic cell transplantation with graft depleted of TCRalphabeta T cells and CD19 B cells. The children who served as transplant recipients had been given grafts of TCRalphabeta/CD19-depleted allogeneic hematopoietic cells. Libraries were made using PCR. Sequencing was performed on an Illumina HiSeq 2500. To normalize quantification of the TCRbeta repertoire, the TCR libraries were built with molecular barcoding that relied on unique molecular identifiers. TCRdb itself trimmed the public reads at Q25 with fastp, ran MiXCR and retained productive beta chains. Each record represents a unique CDR3 protein, reported with the most common genes and DNA among its rows. The sample table contains about 870,000 distinct CDR3 sequences; only one count was recorded for roughly 15% of them. Just under 5% of the sample rests with the top ten.

The germline V gene (reference sequence) specifies SSHAT as CDR1 and FNYEAQ as CDR2. From cysteine to phenylalanine, the CDR3 is 14 amino acids long. The entry retains the CDR3 DNA only, 42 bases that are in frame from base 1. V has 2 bases trimmed and J has 5 bases trimmed; junction bases matching no gene number 6. This specimen was PBMCs, mostly from graft donor cells, taken 360 days after TCRalphabeta/CD19-depleted stem cell transplant. This sequence uses TRBV7-7 and TRBJ2-7; 7 middle bases align to TRBD1. The TCR was taken from a male patient between 10 and 17 years old who had a stem cell transplant for acute lymphoblastic leukemia, so the T cells may come from the graft donor. The sequenced DNA is TGTGCCAGCAGCTTACGGGACAGCGGAAACGAGCAGTACTTC. Its protein product is CASSLRDSGNEQYF.